This entry features one TCR beta chain sequence. What it binds is unknown. V was clipped by 4 bases and J by 5 bases; unmatched bases: 9. CDR1 and CDR2 (germline): MDHEN, SYDVKM. CDR3 size: 15 residues. Researchers ran the PCR with 60 Vbeta and 13 Jbeta primers. TCRdb's copy holds only in-frame clones and misses some; the assay was immunoSEQ multiplex PCR. Here the sample spans around 150,000 clones, approximately 80% being singletons. The data belong to a study of cytomegalovirus exposure and HLA in healthy donors. Study-wide results and caveats: Indistinguishability led to the exclusion of some V segments, TRBV6-2 and TRBV6-3 included. Earlier analysis looked at TCR beta V segments, and most were productive about 87% or about 30% of the time. Presence/absence analyses took donor sequencing depth as roughly uniform.

The chain couples TRBV28 to TRBJ2-7; 9 nucleotides align to TRBD1. The clonotype originates from a man between 35 and 55 years old in good health and CMV-seronegative. The sample comprised PBMCs. The CDR3 spells CASSSGQTGGDEQYF. DNA for the CDR3: TGTGCCAGCAGTTCCGGGCAGACAGGGGGGGACGAGCAGTACTTC.